This entry lists 23 T cell receptor beta chains sequenced from one sample in a study of cytomegalovirus exposure and HLA in healthy donors. Primers included in the PCR were 60 Vbeta and 13 Jbeta primers. Repertoires were generated with immunoSEQ multiplex PCR, while TCRdb's copy carries only in-frame clones and drops some. The table records approximately 160,000 clones, around 86% of them present only once. Source material: PBMCs. Receptors originate from a girl aged 2 to 10 in good health and CMV-seropositive.

The chain carries TRBV5-6 and TRBJ2-7; TRBD2 might be the D (6 bases). This CDR3 has 12 residues. V gave up 4 bases and J gave up 4 bases, with 9 bases separating them. Germline V gives CDR1 SGHDT, CDR2 YYEEEE. The CDR3 spells CASSPGGYEQYF. As DNA, the CDR3 is TGTGCCAGCAGCCCCGGGGGTTACGAGCAGTACTTC. The full variable domain, rest sourced from reference TRBV5-6 and TRBJ2-7, is DAGVTQSPTHLIKTRGQQVTLRCSPKSGHDTVSWYQQALGQGPQFIFQYYEEEERQRGNFPDRFSGHQFPNYSSELNVNALLLGDSALYLCASSPGGYEQYFGPGTRLTVT.

This clone is a singleton in its sample. The chain is built from TRBV28 and TRBJ2-4; perhaps TRBD2 as D (6 bases). The germline V and J ends were trimmed by 5 bases and 8 bases, with 16 bases remaining between them. The CDR3 totals 14 residues. The germline V gene has CDR1 MDHEN and CDR2 SYDVKM. CDR3 sequence reads: CASSAYRGGDIQYF. CDR3 DNA: TGTGCCAGCAGTGCTTATCGGGGCGGGGACATTCAGTACTTC.

The chain couples TRBV7-8 to TRBJ1-2, with D tentatively TRBD1 (6 bases). CDR3 length equals 15 residues. Trimming took off 0 bases at V and 5 bases at J, with 13 bases between the two ends. Germline CDR1 reads SGHVS; CDR2 reads FQNEAQ. CDR3 nucleotides: TGTGCCAGCAGCTTAGCCCAGGCCCAGGGGTATGGCTACACCTTC. Translating gives CASSLAQAQGYGYTF.

This rearrangement joins TRBV4-2 to TRBJ2-6; tentative D call: TRBD2 (5 bases). Trimming cost V 0 bases and J 2 bases, with 17 bases left between them. Per the germline V gene, CDR1 is LGHNA and CDR2 is YNFKEQ. There are 19 residues in the CDR3. The CDR3 spells CASSQDLVRAFPGANVLTF. CDR3 coding DNA: TGTGCCAGCAGCCAAGATCTTGTGAGGGCCTTTCCTGGGGCCAACGTCCTGACTTTC.

The chain carries TRBV5-1 and TRBJ2-3, with 7 bases identical to TRBD1. Germline lookup yields CDR1 SGHRS and CDR2 YFSETQ. The CDR3 spans 16 residues. V dropped 0 bases and J dropped 0; count of bases not matched to a gene: 4. The chain's CDR3 is CASSLGNRGSTDTQYF. The DNA for the CDR3 is TGCGCCAGCAGCTTGGGTAACAGGGGTAGCACAGATACGCAGTATTTT.

V gene TRBV7-9 combines with J gene TRBJ2-1; 11 bases match TRBD2. Germline CDR1 SEHNR, CDR2 FQNEAQ (reference sequence). V was pared by 6 bases and J by 8 bases, with 15 bases of the junction left unmatched. The CDR3 length is 17 residues. The CDR3 DNA reads TGTGCCAGCAGGACCCCGAAGACTAGCGGGGTCCTGGATGAGCAGTTCTTC. It translates to CASRTPKTSGVLDEQFF.

The J gene is TRBJ2-1, the V gene TRBV29-1; 12 positions agree with TRBD2. V lost 6 bases to trimming and J lost 8 bases; unmatched junction nucleotides: 11. CDR3 size: 15 residues. Germline V CDR1 and CDR2: SQVTM, ANQGSEA. The CDR3 region has the DNA TGCAGCGTAGATCCTAGCGGGAGGGCCGCGGATGAGCAGTTCTTC. This translates into CSVDPSGRAADEQFF.

V and J are TRBV5-1 and TRBJ2-7, with 9 bases lining up with TRBD2. This CDR3 region has 15 residues. Per the germline V gene, CDR1 is SGHRS and CDR2 is YFSETQ. The junction had 4 bases not matched to a gene; V was cut back by 0 bases and J by 3 bases. This CDR3 is CASSLEKAGGYEQYF. The CDR3 bases are TGCGCCAGCAGCTTGGAGAAAGCGGGAGGCTACGAGCAGTACTTC.

This clone was observed once. This chain links TRBV9 with TRBJ1-4; no reliable D call. CDR1 SGDLS and CDR2 YYNGEE come from the germline V gene. The ends were cut back, 0 bases at V and 7 bases at J, with 16 bases in the middle. The CDR3 sequence is 16 residues long. The CDR3 here is CASSVAQPRAGEKLFF. CDR3 nucleotides: TGTGCCAGCAGCGTAGCTCAACCTCGCGCGGGTGAAAAACTGTTTTTT.

V and J are TRBV19 and TRBJ2-2; 9 bases line up with TRBD1. Looked up from germline, CDR1 is LNHDA and CDR2 is SQIVND (reference sequence). J gave up 6 bases and V 7 bases, and 6 bases lay outside the gene matches. CDR3 size: 14 residues. This CDR3 is CASKRDRVAGELFF. The CDR3 region has the DNA TGTGCCAGTAAAAGGGACAGGGTGGCCGGGGAGCTGTTTTTT.

This chain links TRBV6-5 with TRBJ2-7; D is perhaps TRBD1 (6 bases). Trimming took off 2 bases at V and 7 bases at J, with 15 bases between the two ends. Germline V gene sequence: CDR1 MNHEY, CDR2 SVGAGI. The CDR3 extends over 14 amino acids. The CDR3: CASSYLTTGEEQYF. CDR3 nucleotide sequence: TGTGCCAGCAGTTACCTAACGACAGGAGAAGAGCAGTACTTC.

The chain joins TRBV2 to TRBJ2-7; TRBD1 matches at 10 bases. Germline lookup yields CDR1 SNHLY and CDR2 FYNNEI. The CDR3 has 12 residues. V was pared by 6 bases and J by 8 bases, with 4 bases of the junction left unmatched. The CDR3 region has the DNA TGTGCCAGCAGAGGGACAGGGGACAAGCAGTACTTC. It encodes CASRGTGDKQYF.

This chain connects TRBV5-1 to TRBJ1-3, with 7 bases fitting TRBD1. In germline, CDR1 is SGHRS, CDR2 YFSETQ. The length of the CDR3 is 13 residues. J gave up 4 bases and V 3 bases, and 1 base lay outside the gene matches. CDR3 protein: CASSSGQGNTIYF. CDR3 bases: TGCGCCAGCAGCTCGGGACAGGGAAACACCATATATTTT.

This clone was observed a single time. V is TRBV27 and J is TRBJ2-5, with no clear D. The germline V gene has CDR1 MNHEY and CDR2 SMNVEV (reference sequence). Trimming pared 6 bases from V and 2 bases from J, leaving 13 bases between. This CDR3 is 14 amino acids long. The CDR3 DNA is TGTGCCAGCAGGCTGACACGGCTACAAGAGACCCAGTACTTC. Amino acids: CASRLTRLQETQYF.

The chain joins TRBV2 to TRBJ2-7; TRBD1 aligns across 8 bases. This CDR3 region has 16 residues. Per the germline V gene, CDR1 is SNHLY and CDR2 is FYNNEI. The trim removed 6 bases at V and 3 bases at J, leaving 13 bases unmatched. The CDR3 region has the DNA TGTGCCAGCAGCCCGGGTCTGGGGACAGGACTCTACGAGCAGTACTTC. Translation: CASSPGLGTGLYEQYF. Variable domain in full (rest from reference TRBV2 and TRBJ2-7): EPEVTQTPSHQVTQMGQEVILRCVPISNHLYFYWYRQILGQKVEFLVSFYNNEISEKSEIFDDQFSVERPDGSNFTLKIRSTKLEDSAMYFCASSPGLGTGLYEQYFGPGTRLTVT.

The chain uses TRBV10-3 and TRBJ1-5; a weak D match, TRBD1 (5 bases). In germline, CDR1 is ENHRY, CDR2 SYGVKD. The V end lost 4 bases, the J end lost 3 bases, and 7 bases lay between the germline ends. The CDR3 loop spans 13 amino acids. CDR3 nucleotide sequence: TGTGCCATCAGTGGACAGCACAATCAGCCCCAGCATTTT. Its translation: CAISGQHNQPQHF.

This clone was observed a single time. This chain connects TRBV9 to TRBJ2-7; TRBD2 matches at 11 bases. This CDR3 has 14 residues. The junction had 1 base not matched to a gene; V was cut back by 0 bases and J by 5 bases. Germline V gene sequence: CDR1 SGDLS, CDR2 YYNGEE. The CDR3, as DNA: TGTGCCAGCAGCGTAGAACTAGCGGGAGACGAGCAGTACTTC. Amino acid sequence: CASSVELAGDEQYF.

The CDR3 loop reads CASSPSANYGYTF. DNA of the CDR3: TGTGCCAGCAGTCCGTCAGCTAACTATGGCTACACCTTC. The rearrangement joins TRBV2 to TRBJ1-2; no clear D. CDR3 length: 13 residues. V was trimmed by 5 bases and J by 0 bases, leaving 7 bases between them. Germline lookup yields CDR1 SNHLY and CDR2 FYNNEI.

The chain is built from TRBV6-6 and TRBJ1-4, with TRBD1 as a possible D gene (5 bases). The CDR3 is 14 residues long. Germline loops: CDR1 MNHNY, CDR2 SVGAGI (reference sequence). Trimming pared 7 bases from V and 8 bases from J, leaving 17 bases between. CDR3 in DNA: TGTGCCAGCATGTTGTCAGGGAACGGCGAAAAACTGTTTTTT. Protein product: CASMLSGNGEKLFF.

The chain combines TRBV5-1 with TRBJ2-5; tentative D call: TRBD2 (5 bases). The V gene's germline CDR1 is SGHRS and CDR2 YFSETQ. CDR3 length equals 13 residues. V shed 9 bases and J shed 5 bases, with 17 bases lying between them. Here the CDR3 reads CATRGSSAETQYF. The CDR3 bases are TGCGCCACCCGGGGTAGTAGCGCCGAGACCCAGTACTTC.

This rearrangement joins TRBV28 to TRBJ1-5, with 7 bases matching TRBD1. The CDR3 spans 15 residues. With V trimmed by 3 bases and J by 3 bases, 5 bases remained unmatched. Germline CDR1 MDHEN, CDR2 SYDVKM. Written as DNA, the CDR3 is TGTGCCAGCAGTTTTCGGGGACAGATCAATCAGCCCCAGCATTTT. Translating it yields CASSFRGQINQPQHF.

The CDR3 loop is CASSLAPAGQLMNTEAFF. Written as DNA, the CDR3 is TGCGCCAGCAGCTTGGCCCCTGCTGGACAGCTCATGAACACTGAAGCTTTCTTT. The chain employs TRBV5-1 and TRBJ1-1; a weak D match, TRBD1 (6 bases). Trimming removed 0 bases from V and 0 bases from J, with 18 bases in between. This CDR3 has 18 residues. CDR1 is SGHRS and CDR2 is YFSETQ in the germline V gene.

V is TRBV5-4 and J is TRBJ1-2, with D unresolved. Germline loops: CDR1 SGHNT, CDR2 YYREEE (reference sequence). This CDR3 region has 16 residues. V shed 0 bases and J shed 1 base, with 13 bases lying between them. The CDR3 here is CASSLAPSTGNYGYTF. The CDR3 region has the DNA TGTGCCAGCAGCTTGGCTCCGTCAACGGGTAACTATGGCTACACCTTC.